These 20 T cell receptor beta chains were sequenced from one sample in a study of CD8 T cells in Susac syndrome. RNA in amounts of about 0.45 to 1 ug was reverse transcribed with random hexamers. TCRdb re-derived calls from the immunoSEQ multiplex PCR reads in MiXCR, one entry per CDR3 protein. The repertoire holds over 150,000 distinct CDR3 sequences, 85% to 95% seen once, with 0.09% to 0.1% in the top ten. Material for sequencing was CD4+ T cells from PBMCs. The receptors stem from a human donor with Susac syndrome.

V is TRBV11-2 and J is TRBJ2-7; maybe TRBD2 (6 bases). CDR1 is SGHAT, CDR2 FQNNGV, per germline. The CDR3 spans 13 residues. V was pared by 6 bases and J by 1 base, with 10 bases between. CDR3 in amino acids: CASRFRGSYEQYF. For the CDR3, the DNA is TGTGCCAGCAGGTTTCGGGGGTCCTACGAGCAGTACTTC.

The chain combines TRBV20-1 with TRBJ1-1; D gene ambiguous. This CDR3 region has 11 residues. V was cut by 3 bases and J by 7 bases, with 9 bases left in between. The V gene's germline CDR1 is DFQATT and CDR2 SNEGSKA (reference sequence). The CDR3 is CSASDEIEAFF. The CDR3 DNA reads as TGCAGTGCTAGTGACGAGATTGAAGCTTTCTTT.

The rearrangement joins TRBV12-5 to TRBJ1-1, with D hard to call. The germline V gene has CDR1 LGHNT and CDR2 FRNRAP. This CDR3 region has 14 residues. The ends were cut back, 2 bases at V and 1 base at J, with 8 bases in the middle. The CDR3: CASGLQLGNTEAFF. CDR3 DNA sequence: TGTGCTAGTGGTTTGCAACTGGGGAACACTGAAGCTTTCTTT. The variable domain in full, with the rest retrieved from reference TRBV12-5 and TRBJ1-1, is DARVTQTPRHKVTEMGQEVTMRCQPILGHNTVFWYRQTMMQGLELLAYFRNRAPLDDSGMPKDRFSAEMPDATLATLKIQPSEPRDSAVYFCASGLQLGNTEAFFGQGTRLTVV.

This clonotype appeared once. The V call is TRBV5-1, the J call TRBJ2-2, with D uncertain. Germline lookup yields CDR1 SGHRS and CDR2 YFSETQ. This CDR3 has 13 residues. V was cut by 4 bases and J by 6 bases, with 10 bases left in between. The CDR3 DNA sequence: TGCGCCAGCAGCCCAGAAACCTCCGGGGAGCTGTTTTTT. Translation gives CASSPETSGELFF.

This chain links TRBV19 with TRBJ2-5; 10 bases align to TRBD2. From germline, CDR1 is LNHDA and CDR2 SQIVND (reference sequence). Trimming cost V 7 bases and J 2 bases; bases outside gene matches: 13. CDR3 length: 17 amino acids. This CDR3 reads CASTASGTSDPQETQYF. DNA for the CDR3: TGTGCCAGTACCGCCTCCGGGACTAGCGACCCTCAAGAGACCCAGTACTTC. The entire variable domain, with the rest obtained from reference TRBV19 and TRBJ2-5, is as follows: DGGITQSPKYLFRKEGQNVTLSCEQNLNHDAMYWYRQDPGQGLRLIYYSQIVNDFQKGDIAEGYSVSREKKESFPLTVTSAQKNPTAFYLCASTASGTSDPQETQYFGPGTRLLVL.

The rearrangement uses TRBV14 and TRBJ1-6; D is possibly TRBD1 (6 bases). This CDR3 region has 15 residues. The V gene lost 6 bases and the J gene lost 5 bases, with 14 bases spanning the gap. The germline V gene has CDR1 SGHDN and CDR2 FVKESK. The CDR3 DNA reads TGTGCCAGCAGGAAACAGACAGGAGATAATTCACCCCTCCACTTT. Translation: CASRKQTGDNSPLHF.

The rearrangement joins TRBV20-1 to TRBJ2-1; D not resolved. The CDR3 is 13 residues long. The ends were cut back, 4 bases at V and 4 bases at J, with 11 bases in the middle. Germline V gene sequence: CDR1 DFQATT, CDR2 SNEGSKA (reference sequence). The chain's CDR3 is CSAKVGVYNEQFF. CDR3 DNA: TGCAGTGCTAAGGTTGGGGTATACAATGAGCAGTTCTTC.

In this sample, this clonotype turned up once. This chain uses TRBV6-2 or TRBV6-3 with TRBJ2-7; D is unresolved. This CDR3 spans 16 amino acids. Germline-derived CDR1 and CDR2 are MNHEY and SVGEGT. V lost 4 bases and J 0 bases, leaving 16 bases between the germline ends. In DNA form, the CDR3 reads TGTGCCAGCAGTTCTCATATGCGAGCTGGCTCCTACGAGCAGTACTTC. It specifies CASSSHMRAGSYEQYF.

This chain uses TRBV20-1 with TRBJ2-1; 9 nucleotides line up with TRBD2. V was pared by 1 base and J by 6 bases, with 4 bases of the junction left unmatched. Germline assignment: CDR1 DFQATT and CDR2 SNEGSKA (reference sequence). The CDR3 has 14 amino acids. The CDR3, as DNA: TGCAGTGCTAGAGTGGTGCGGGAGGGCAATGAGCAGTTCTTC. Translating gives CSARVVREGNEQFF.

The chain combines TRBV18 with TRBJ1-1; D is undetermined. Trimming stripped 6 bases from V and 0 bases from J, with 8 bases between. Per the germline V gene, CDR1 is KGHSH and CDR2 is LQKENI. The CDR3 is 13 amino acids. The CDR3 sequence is CASSPEMNTEAFF. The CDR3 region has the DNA TGTGCCAGCTCTCCCGAGATGAACACTGAAGCTTTCTTT.

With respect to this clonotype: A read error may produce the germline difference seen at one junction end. CDR3 protein: CASRTGVNTGAFF. In DNA, the CDR3 is TGTGCCAGCAGAACAGGGGTGAACACTGGAGCTTTCTTT. The chain has TRBV27 and TRBJ1-1; 7 nucleotides align to TRBD1. The CDR3 has 13 residues. Germline V gene data show CDR1 as MNHEY and CDR2 as SMNVEV (reference sequence).

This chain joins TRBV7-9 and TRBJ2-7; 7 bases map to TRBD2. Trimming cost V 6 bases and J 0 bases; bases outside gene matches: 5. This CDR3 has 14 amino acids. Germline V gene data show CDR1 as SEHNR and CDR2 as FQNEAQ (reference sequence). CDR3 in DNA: TGTGCCAGCAGGGCGGGAGACATCTCCTACGAGCAGTACTTC. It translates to CASRAGDISYEQYF.

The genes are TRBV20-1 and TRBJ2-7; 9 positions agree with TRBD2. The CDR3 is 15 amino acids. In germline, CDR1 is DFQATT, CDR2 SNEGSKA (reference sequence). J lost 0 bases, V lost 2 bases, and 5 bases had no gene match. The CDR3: CSARSGGLPSYEQYF. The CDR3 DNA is TGCAGTGCTAGAAGCGGGGGGCTACCCTCCTACGAGCAGTACTTC.

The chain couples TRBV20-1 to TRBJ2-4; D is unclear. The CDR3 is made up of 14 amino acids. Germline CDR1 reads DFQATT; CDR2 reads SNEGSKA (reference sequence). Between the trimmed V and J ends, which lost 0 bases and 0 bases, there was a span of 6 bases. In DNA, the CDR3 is TGCAGTGCTAGAGATTCAGAAGCCAAAAACATTCAGTACTTC. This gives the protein CSARDSEAKNIQYF.

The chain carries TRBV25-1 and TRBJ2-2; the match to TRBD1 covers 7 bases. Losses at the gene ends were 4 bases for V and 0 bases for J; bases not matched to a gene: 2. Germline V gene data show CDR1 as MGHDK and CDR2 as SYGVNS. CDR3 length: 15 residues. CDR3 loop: CASSAGQPNTGELFF. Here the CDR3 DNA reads TGTGCCAGCAGTGCGGGACAGCCGAACACCGGGGAGCTGTTTTTT.

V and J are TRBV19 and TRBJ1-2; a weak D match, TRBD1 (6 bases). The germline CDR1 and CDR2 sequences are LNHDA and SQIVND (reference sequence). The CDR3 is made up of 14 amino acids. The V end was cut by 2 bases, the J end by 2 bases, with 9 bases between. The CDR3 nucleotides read TGTGCCAGTAGTATACAGGGGAACAACTATGGCTACACCTTC. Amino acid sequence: CASSIQGNNYGYTF.

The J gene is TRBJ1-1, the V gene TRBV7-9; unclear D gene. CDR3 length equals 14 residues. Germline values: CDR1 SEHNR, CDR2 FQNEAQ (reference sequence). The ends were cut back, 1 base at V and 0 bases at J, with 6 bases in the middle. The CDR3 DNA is TGTGCCAGCAGCTTAGAGGTGATGAACACTGAAGCTTTCTTT. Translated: CASSLEVMNTEAFF. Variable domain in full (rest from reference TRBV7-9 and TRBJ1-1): DTGVSQNPRHKITKRGQNVTFRCDPISEHNRLYWYRQTLGQGPEFLTYFQNEAQLEKSRLLSDRFSAERPKGSFSTLEIQRTEQGDSAMYLCASSLEVMNTEAFFGQGTRLTVV.

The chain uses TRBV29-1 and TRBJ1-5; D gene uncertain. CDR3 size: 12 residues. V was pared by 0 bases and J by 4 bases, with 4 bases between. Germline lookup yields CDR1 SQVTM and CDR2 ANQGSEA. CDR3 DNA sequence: TGCAGCGTTGAAGAGGGGAATCAGCCCCAGCATTTT. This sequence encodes CSVEEGNQPQHF.

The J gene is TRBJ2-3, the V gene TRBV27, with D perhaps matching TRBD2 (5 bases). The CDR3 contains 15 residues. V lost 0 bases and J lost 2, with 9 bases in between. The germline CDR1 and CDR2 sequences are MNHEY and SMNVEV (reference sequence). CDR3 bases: TGTGCCAGCAGTTTATCGAGGGCAAACACAGATACGCAGTATTTT. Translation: CASSLSRANTDTQYF.

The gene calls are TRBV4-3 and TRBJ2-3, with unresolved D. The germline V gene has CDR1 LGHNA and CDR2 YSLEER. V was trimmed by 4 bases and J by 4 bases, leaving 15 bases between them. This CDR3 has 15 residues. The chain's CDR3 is CASSRRAYSPDTQYF. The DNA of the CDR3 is TGCGCCAGCAGCCGCCGGGCCTACAGCCCAGATACGCAGTATTTT.